The 28 T cell receptor beta chains below come from one sample, sequenced in a study of cytomegalovirus exposure and HLA in healthy donors. Researchers ran the PCR with 60 Vbeta and 13 Jbeta primers. Some clones are missing from TCRdb's copy, which holds only in-frame ones; the method was immunoSEQ multiplex PCR. Of about 150,000 clones listed, about 80% are singletons. The sample comprised PBMCs. These receptors originate from a woman in her forties or fifties in good health and CMV-seropositive.

The V call is TRBV5-1, the J call TRBJ2-7; D uncertain. CDR3 length: 15 residues. V gave up 4 bases and J gave up 0 bases, with 14 bases separating them. Germline CDR1 reads SGHRS; CDR2 reads YFSETQ. CDR3: CASSLLGSSSYEQYF. The CDR3 nucleotides read TGCGCCAGCAGCCTCCTAGGTAGTAGCTCCTACGAGCAGTACTTC.

The chain combines TRBV6-5 with TRBJ1-5; 9 bases are shared with TRBD1. The length of the CDR3 is 15 residues. Germline CDR1 reads MNHEY; CDR2 reads SVGAGI. Trimming cost V 5 bases and J 2 bases; bases outside gene matches: 4. The CDR3 DNA follows: TGTGCCAGCAGTAGGGGGGACAGGGGCAATCAGCCCCAGCATTTT. Its protein product is CASSRGDRGNQPQHF.

V is TRBV7-9 and J is TRBJ2-7; the D gene is possibly TRBD1 (5 bases). The CDR3 sequence is 14 residues long. With 1 base removed from V and 4 bases from J, the gap between germline ends came to 11 bases. Germline V gene data show CDR1 as SEHNR and CDR2 as FQNEAQ (reference sequence). DNA for the CDR3: TGTGCCAGCAGCTTAGAATCCGGACATTACGAGCAGTACTTC. Translation gives CASSLESGHYEQYF.

V and J are TRBV15 and TRBJ2-7; 10 positions match TRBD1. CDR1 and CDR2 from the germline V gene are LNHNV and YYDKDF (reference sequence). The CDR3 is 17 amino acids. Trimming at V came to 1 base and at J to 0 bases, leaving 6 bases not matched to a gene. This CDR3 is CATSRVKTGGSSYEQYF. The CDR3 DNA reads TGTGCCACCAGCAGAGTTAAGACAGGGGGCAGCTCCTACGAGCAGTACTTC.

The CDR3 reads CATDRGDYGYTF. CDR3 nucleotides: TGTGCCACTGACAGGGGTGACTATGGCTACACCTTC. The V call is TRBV10-3, the J call TRBJ1-2; 8 bases are a match to TRBD1. Trimming cost V 10 bases and J 3 bases; bases outside gene matches: 4. The CDR3 runs 12 residues. Germline V CDR1 and CDR2: ENHRY, SYGVKD.

V gene TRBV11-3 combines with J gene TRBJ2-7; 7 bases fit TRBD1. The CDR3 totals 15 residues. J lost 6 bases, V lost 5 bases, and 13 bases had no gene match. Per the germline V gene, CDR1 is SGHNT and CDR2 is YENEEA. The CDR3 nucleotides are TGTGCCAGCAGCCCCCGAGACAGGGTGCAACCCGAGCAGTACTTC. It specifies CASSPRDRVQPEQYF.

CDR3: CASTSLSGAAYEQYF. The CDR3 DNA follows: TGTGCCAGCACGTCTCTTAGCGGGGCGGCATACGAGCAGTACTTC. The V and J genes are TRBV27 and TRBJ2-7; 8 nucleotides agree with TRBD2. In germline, CDR1 is MNHEY, CDR2 SMNVEV (reference sequence). The CDR3 has 15 amino acids. Trimming cost V 7 bases and J 4 bases; bases outside gene matches: 12.

This sequence joins TRBV18 and TRBJ2-2; D is uncertain. Germline assignment: CDR1 KGHSH and CDR2 LQKENI. CDR3 size: 13 residues. The V end was cut by 4 bases, the J end by 3 bases, with 6 bases between. This CDR3 reads CASSRSDTGELFF. The CDR3 bases are TGTGCCAGCTCACGGTCAGACACCGGGGAGCTGTTTTTT. The full variable domain, its missing parts supplied by reference TRBV18 and TRBJ2-2, is NAGVMQNPRHLVRRRGQEARLRCSPMKGHSHVYWYRQLPEEGLKFMVYLQKENIIDESGMPKERFSAEFPKEGPSILRIQQVVRGDSAAYFCASSRSDTGELFFGEGSRLTVL.

A remark on this clone: Relative to the germline gene, one junction end is altered; a read error may explain this. The chain uses TRBV10-2 and TRBJ1-4; tentative D call: TRBD1 (5 bases). Looked up from germline, CDR1 is WSHSY and CDR2 is SAAADI. CDR3 length equals 14 residues. The CDR3 region is CASSERRDSEKQVF. Written as DNA, the CDR3 is TGCGCCAGCAGTGAGAGGAGGGATTCTGAAAAACAGGTTTTT.

The chain joins TRBV10-2 to TRBJ1-2; D gene unclear. From germline, CDR1 is WSHSY and CDR2 SAAADI. This CDR3 spans 12 amino acids. Trimming removed 2 bases at V and 7 bases at J, with 8 bases between. The CDR3 nucleotides are TGCGCCAGCAGTGAGGGAGTTAGTGGCTACACCTTC. Protein product: CASSEGVSGYTF.

V is TRBV6-1 and J is TRBJ1-2; weak D call: TRBD1 (5 bases). Trimming cost V 1 base and J 4 bases, with 13 bases left between them. Germline assignment: CDR1 MNHNS and CDR2 SASEGT. This CDR3 is 15 amino acids long. CDR3 region: CASSEVGNRRYGYTF. The CDR3 DNA reads as TGTGCCAGCAGTGAAGTGGGGAACAGGCGCTATGGCTACACCTTC.

This clone was detected a few times. V and J are TRBV7-8 and TRBJ2-7, with D maybe TRBD1 (6 bases). CDR1 and CDR2 (germline): SGHVS, FQNEAQ. Trimming pared 2 bases from V and 5 bases from J, leaving 19 bases between. This CDR3 region has 16 residues. The chain's CDR3 is CASSLTDSLVRDEQYF. In DNA, the CDR3 is TGTGCCAGCAGCTTAACGGACAGTCTCGTTAGGGACGAGCAGTACTTC.

This chain uses TRBV29-1 with TRBJ1-2, with 9 bases aligning to TRBD1. Germline CDR1 SQVTM, CDR2 ANQGSEA. The V and J ends lost 1 base and 6 bases, in that order; junction bases with no gene match: 3. The CDR3 extends over 13 amino acids. In nucleotides, the CDR3 is TGCAGCGTTGAAGGACAGGGGGGCCATGGCTACACCTTC. Translated: CSVEGQGGHGYTF.

The rearrangement joins TRBV6-5 to TRBJ2-3, with 8 bases lining up with TRBD1. This CDR3 region has 14 residues. Germline CDR1 reads MNHEY; CDR2 reads SVGAGI. After removal of 8 bases from V and 3 bases from J, the junction contained 7 bases not matched to a gene. The CDR3 spells CASSQGERTDTQYF. The CDR3 DNA is TGTGCCAGCTCACAGGGGGAGAGGACAGATACGCAGTATTTT.

The gene calls are TRBV29-1 and TRBJ1-3, with D unresolved. CDR3 length equals 12 residues. The germline V and J ends were trimmed by 8 bases and 8 bases, with 16 bases remaining between them. Germline-derived CDR1 and CDR2 are SQVTM and ANQGSEA. The CDR3 loop reads CSTREGPDTIYF. In DNA form, the CDR3 reads TGCAGCACCCGGGAAGGTCCGGACACCATATATTTT.

The chain's CDR3 is CASSPGGGYSYEQYF. The DNA of the CDR3 is TGCGCCAGCAGCCCCGGCGGGGGCTACTCCTACGAGCAGTACTTC. The rearrangement joins TRBV5-1 to TRBJ2-7; possibly TRBD2 for D (7 bases). V gave up 4 bases and J gave up 0 bases, with 14 bases separating them. The germline V gene has CDR1 SGHRS and CDR2 YFSETQ. The CDR3 is 15 amino acids. The full variable domain, completed using reference TRBV5-1 and TRBJ2-7, is KAGVTQTPRYLIKTRGQQVTLSCSPISGHRSVSWYQQTPGQGLQFLFEYFSETQRNKGNFPGRFSGRQFSNSRSEMNVSTLELGDSALYLCASSPGGGYSYEQYFGPGTRLTVT.

V and J are TRBV10-2 and TRBJ2-7, with D hard to call. The CDR3 is made up of 12 amino acids. Per the germline V gene, CDR1 is WSHSY and CDR2 is SAAADI. V shed 5 bases and J shed 2 bases, with 7 bases lying between them. The CDR3 DNA reads as TGCGCCAGCAGTCCCCAAACCTACGAGCAGTACTTC. It specifies CASSPQTYEQYF.

CDR3 DNA: TGTGCCAGTAGTATAGTTCAGACAGGGTCACAGCCCCAGCATTTT. Its protein is CASSIVQTGSQPQHF. V and J are TRBV19 and TRBJ1-5; 7 bases align to TRBD1. The CDR3 spans 15 residues. With 1 base clipped from V and 7 bases from J, the junction kept 7 bases outside the gene matches. Germline CDR1 is LNHDA and CDR2 is SQIVND (reference sequence).

The sample holds one count of this clone. The chain links TRBV30 to TRBJ1-2, with 10 bases matching TRBD1. The CDR3 contains 12 residues. Trimming removed 4 bases from V and 6 bases from J; junction bases left unmatched: 2. CDR1 GTSNPN and CDR2 SVGIG come from the germline V gene (reference sequence). CDR3 amino acids: CAWTTGGDGYTF. Here the CDR3 DNA reads TGTGCCTGGACGACAGGGGGCGATGGCTACACCTTC.

The V and J genes are TRBV6-1 and TRBJ1-4, with unresolved D. The CDR3 extends over 16 amino acids. The germline gives CDR1 MNHNS, CDR2 SASEGT. The V end was cut by 2 bases, the J end by 6 bases, with 16 bases between. The CDR3: CASSEWLEGVDEKLFF. DNA for the CDR3: TGTGCCAGCAGTGAATGGTTAGAGGGAGTAGATGAAAAACTGTTTTTT.

The CDR3 here is CASSDPLTGGPFF. DNA for the CDR3: TGTGCCAGCAGTGATCCCCTGACAGGGGGCCCGTTCTTC. The rearrangement uses TRBV6-5 and TRBJ2-1, with 10 bases that match TRBD1. Germline V lookup: CDR1 MNHEY, CDR2 SVGAGI. The V segment lost 5 bases and the J segment 15 bases; nucleotides outside the gene matches: 10. This CDR3 has 13 residues.

The chain links TRBV9 to TRBJ2-3, with 8 bases matching TRBD1. There are 17 residues in the CDR3. With 4 bases clipped from V and 1 base from J, the junction kept 11 bases outside the gene matches. Germline loops: CDR1 SGDLS, CDR2 YYNGEE. This CDR3 reads CASSHSTSGQGTDTQYF. CDR3 coding DNA: TGTGCCAGCAGCCATTCCACCTCGGGACAGGGCACAGATACGCAGTATTTT. The whole variable domain, filled in from reference TRBV9 and TRBJ2-3, reads DSGVTQTPKHLITATGQRVTLRCSPRSGDLSVYWYQQSLDQGLQFLIQYYNGEERAKGNILERFSAQQFPDLHSELNLSSLELGDSALYFCASSHSTSGQGTDTQYFGPGTRLTVL.

This clone has just a few counts. The chain links TRBV25-1 to TRBJ2-1; 7 bases agree with TRBD1. This CDR3 contains 14 residues. V lost 2 bases, J lost 6 bases, and 4 bases stayed unmatched. Germline V gene sequence: CDR1 MGHDK, CDR2 SYGVNS. The CDR3 spells CASSEEGALNEQFF. DNA of the CDR3: TGTGCCAGCAGTGAAGAGGGGGCTCTCAATGAGCAGTTCTTC.

V and J are TRBV2 and TRBJ2-1; D perhaps matches TRBD2 (6 bases). Germline V gene sequence: CDR1 SNHLY, CDR2 FYNNEI. With 5 bases removed from V and 8 bases from J, the gap between germline ends came to 10 bases. CDR3 size: 12 residues. The DNA of the CDR3 is TGTGCCAGCAGTTGGGGGGAGCATGAGCAGTTCTTC. This encodes CASSWGEHEQFF. Complete variable domain (other parts from reference TRBV2 and TRBJ2-1): EPEVTQTPSHQVTQMGQEVILRCVPISNHLYFYWYRQILGQKVEFLVSFYNNEISEKSEIFDDQFSVERPDGSNFTLKIRSTKLEDSAMYFCASSWGEHEQFFGPGTRLTVL.

The chain carries TRBV7-2 and TRBJ2-3; 12 bases map to TRBD2. Germline-derived CDR1 and CDR2 are SGHTA and FQGNSA. The CDR3 contains 15 residues. Germline trimming cut 5 bases from V and 3 bases from J; bases unmatched to any gene: 3. The CDR3 here is CASSGLAGFTDTQYF. CDR3 DNA sequence: TGTGCCAGCAGCGGACTAGCGGGGTTTACAGATACGCAGTATTTT. Drawing the rest from reference TRBV7-2 and TRBJ2-3, the complete variable domain is GAGVSQSPSNKVTEKGKDVELRCDPISGHTALYWYRQSLGQGLEFLIYFQGNSAPDKSGLPSDRFSAERTGGSVSTLTIQRTQQEDSAVYLCASSGLAGFTDTQYFGPGTRLTVL.

The chain joins TRBV10-3 to TRBJ1-3, with TRBD1 matching 9 bases. The junction had 5 bases not matched to a gene; V was cut back by 3 bases and J by 8 bases. This CDR3 contains 14 residues. Looked up from germline, CDR1 is ENHRY and CDR2 is SYGVKD. CDR3 coding DNA: TGTGCCATCAGTGAAAGGGACAGGGAGCACACCATATATTTT. It encodes CAISERDREHTIYF.

This clone was seen a few times. The V gene is TRBV21-1, the J gene TRBJ1-5. TRBV21-1 is classified as a pseudogene. The CDR3 is 17 residues long. The CDR3 nucleotides read TGTGCCAGCAGCAAAGGGGGAGGGACCGTGGGCAATCAGCCCCAGCATTTT. This sequence encodes CASSKGGGTVGNQPQHF.

This chain joins TRBV19 and TRBJ2-5; TRBD1 aligns across 8 bases. The V gene end was trimmed by 3 bases and the J gene end by 4 bases; junction bases not matched to a gene: 7. The CDR3 consists of 15 residues. Germline loops: CDR1 LNHDA, CDR2 SQIVND (reference sequence). The CDR3 DNA reads as TGTGCCAGTAGTATCGGACAGGGAAGGGGAGAGACCCAGTACTTC. Translated, it gives CASSIGQGRGETQYF.